The entry that follows covers one T cell receptor beta chain sequence. This entry is derived from a study of blood T cell repertoires in COVID-19. The assay was immunoSEQ multiplex PCR, and TCRdb's table has in-frame clones only and misses some. This repertoire shows a few hundred thousand clones, around nine tenths found once; its top ten account for about 10%. CDR1 and CDR2 from the germline V gene are LNHDA and SQIVND (reference sequence). After removal of 5 bases from V and 0 bases from J, the junction contained 10 bases not matched to a gene. CDR3 length: 16 residues. V and J are TRBV19 and TRBJ2-7, with 7 bases that match TRBD2. The sequencing input was peripheral blood. The receptor was derived from a woman in her 70s with COVID-19, enrolled during active disease. The CDR3 spells CASSLAAGSYSYEQYF. Here the CDR3 DNA reads TGTGCCAGTAGTTTGGCAGCGGGATCCTACTCCTACGAGCAGTACTTC.